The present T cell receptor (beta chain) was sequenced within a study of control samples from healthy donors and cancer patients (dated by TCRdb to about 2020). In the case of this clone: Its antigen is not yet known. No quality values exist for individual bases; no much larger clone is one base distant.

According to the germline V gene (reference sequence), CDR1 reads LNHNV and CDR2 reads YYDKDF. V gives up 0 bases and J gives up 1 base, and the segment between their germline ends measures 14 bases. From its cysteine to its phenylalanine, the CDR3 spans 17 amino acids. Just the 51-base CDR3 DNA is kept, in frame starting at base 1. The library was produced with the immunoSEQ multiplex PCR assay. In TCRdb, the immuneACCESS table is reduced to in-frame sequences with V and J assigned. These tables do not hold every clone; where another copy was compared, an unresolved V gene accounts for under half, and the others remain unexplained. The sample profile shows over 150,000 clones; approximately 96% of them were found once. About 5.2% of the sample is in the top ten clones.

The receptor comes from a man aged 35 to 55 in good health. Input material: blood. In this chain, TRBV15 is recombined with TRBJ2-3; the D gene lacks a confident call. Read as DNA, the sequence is TGTGCCACCAGCAGAGATAATAAGGGTAGAGGCACAGATACGCAGTATTTT. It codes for CATSRDNKGRGTDTQYF.